The 32 T cell receptor beta chains below were found in one sample sequenced in a study of blood T cell repertoires in COVID-19. Measured with immunoSEQ multiplex PCR; TCRdb has only the in-frame clones, and not every one. The profile shows under 250,000 clones, more than 65% of them singletons. The sequenced material came from peripheral blood. These receptors were taken from a human donor in a cohort sampled during active COVID-19.

This clone came up many times. The chain carries TRBV5-1 and TRBJ1-6; D gene uncertain. Germline V gene lookup returns CDR1 SGHRS and CDR2 YFSETQ. This CDR3 is 14 amino acids long. V gave up 4 bases and J gave up 10 bases, with 15 bases separating them. The CDR3 loop is CASSRDSEVSPLHF. The CDR3 bases are TGCGCCAGCAGCCGTGACTCAGAGGTATCACCCCTCCACTTT.

The V gene is TRBV6-5, the J gene TRBJ1-5; 9 nucleotides align to TRBD1. V lost 7 bases to trimming and J lost 3 bases; unmatched junction nucleotides: 7. Per germline, CDR1 MNHEY and CDR2 SVGAGI. The CDR3 extends over 15 amino acids. In DNA form, the CDR3 reads TGTGCCAGCACCCCCCGGGACAGGGTCAATCAGCCCCAGCATTTT. This gives the protein CASTPRDRVNQPQHF.

The chain is built from TRBV19 and TRBJ2-7; possibly TRBD1 for D (6 bases). The germline V and J ends were trimmed by 5 bases and 0 bases, with 14 bases remaining between them. Germline values: CDR1 LNHDA, CDR2 SQIVND (reference sequence). CDR3 length: 15 amino acids. The CDR3 bases are TGTGCCAGTAGTTCCGACAGGCGAAGCTCCTACGAGCAGTACTTC. This encodes CASSSDRRSSYEQYF.

CDR3 DNA: TGTGCCAGCAGGTTAAGACTAGCGGGAACGGGAACCGGGGAGCTGTTTTTT. Translated, it gives CASRLRLAGTGTGELFF. The chain uses TRBV28 and TRBJ2-2; 11 nucleotides match TRBD2. The germline gives CDR1 MDHEN, CDR2 SYDVKM. V shed 6 bases, J shed 5 bases, and the junction held 11 bases outside the gene matches. CDR3 length equals 17 residues.

Here the CDR3 reads CASSPRSSALSSYNEQFF. Here the CDR3 DNA reads TGTGCCAGCAGTCCCCGAAGTAGCGCACTGAGCTCCTACAATGAGCAGTTCTTC. The chain employs TRBV27 and TRBJ2-1; tentative D call: TRBD2 (5 bases). There are 18 residues in the CDR3. Trimming stripped 5 bases from V and 0 bases from J, with 20 bases between. Germline V gene sequence: CDR1 MNHEY, CDR2 SMNVEV (reference sequence).

V is TRBV24-1 and J is TRBJ2-3, with D perhaps TRBD1 (6 bases). Germline values: CDR1 KGHDR, CDR2 SFDVKD. Trimming pared 2 bases from V and 1 base from J, leaving 9 bases between. The CDR3 sequence is 15 residues long. The CDR3 here is CATSDWDTRTDTQYF. CDR3 in DNA: TGTGCCACCAGTGATTGGGACACCCGCACAGATACGCAGTATTTT.

The chain links TRBV28 to TRBJ1-2, with D maybe TRBD1 (6 bases). CDR1 and CDR2 from the germline V gene are MDHEN and SYDVKM. Trimming shortened V by 6 bases and J by 7 bases, and 18 bases separated the two germline ends. The CDR3 has 14 amino acids. CDR3 amino acids: CASSIGGHKTGYTF. The CDR3 DNA sequence: TGTGCCAGCAGCATAGGGGGACACAAGACTGGCTACACCTTC.

By share of the sample, this clone is medium-sized. Different DNA sequences within this sample yield the same CDR3. The chain links TRBV20-1 to TRBJ2-3, with D unclear. CDR3 size: 10 residues. Per the germline V gene, CDR1 is DFQATT and CDR2 is SNEGSKA (reference sequence). Trimming pared 6 bases from V and 4 bases from J, leaving 5 bases between. CDR3 amino acids: CSAGSDTQYF. DNA for the CDR3: TGCAGTGCCGGTTCAGATACGCAGTATTTT.

Many counts were recorded for this clone. J is TRBJ2-7 and V is TRBV12-3 or TRBV12-4; TRBD2 is a possible D gene (6 bases). Deletions cut 5 bases from V and 5 bases from J, with 10 bases between. This CDR3 region has 12 residues. The CDR3 protein is CASSAGRNEQYF. The CDR3 bases are TGTGCCAGCAGTGCCGGGAGAAACGAGCAGTACTTC.

V gene TRBV5-4 combines with J gene TRBJ2-7; no reliable D call. The germline V gene has CDR1 SGHNT and CDR2 YYREEE (reference sequence). CDR3 length equals 13 residues. V dropped 0 bases and J dropped 4 bases, with 8 bases sitting between them. In DNA, the CDR3 is TGTGCCAGCAGCTTGGCAGAACCTTACGAGCAGTACTTC. It is translated as CASSLAEPYEQYF.

This chain links TRBV7-9 with TRBJ1-2; possible D gene TRBD1, 5 bases. Germline CDR1 reads SEHNR; CDR2 reads FQNEAQ (reference sequence). V shed 0 bases and J shed 4 bases, with 9 bases lying between them. The CDR3 extends over 14 amino acids. The CDR3 nucleotides read TGTGCCAGCAGCTTAGCCAGGGTTGGCTATGGCTACACCTTC. Amino acid sequence: CASSLARVGYGYTF.

J is TRBJ1-5 and V is TRBV27; unclear D gene. From germline, CDR1 is MNHEY and CDR2 SMNVEV (reference sequence). Trimming stripped 5 bases from V and 0 bases from J, with 11 bases between. CDR3 length: 15 residues. The CDR3: CASSPPPYSNQPQHF. CDR3 nucleotides: TGTGCCAGCAGTCCCCCCCCGTATAGCAATCAGCCCCAGCATTTT.

The rearrangement joins TRBV10-3 to TRBJ1-5, with TRBD1 as a possible D gene (5 bases). Trimming left V 3 bases short and J 4 bases short, with 10 bases between. CDR3 length: 14 residues. CDR1 and CDR2 (germline): ENHRY, SYGVKD. In DNA, the CDR3 is TGTGCCATCAGTGAAGGGGCAGGTAATCAGCCCCAGCATTTT. The encoded protein is CAISEGAGNQPQHF.

The chain employs TRBV19 and TRBJ1-4; D is undetermined. The CDR3 runs 13 residues. Germline CDR1 reads LNHDA; CDR2 reads SQIVND (reference sequence). V was cut by 4 bases and J by 4 bases, with 7 bases left in between. The DNA of the CDR3 is TGTGCCAGTAGTACCCGGGGTAATGAAAAACTGTTTTTT. This codes for CASSTRGNEKLFF.

The chain carries TRBV6-6 and TRBJ2-7, with 9 positions matching TRBD1. CDR1 and CDR2 from the germline V gene are MNHNY and SVGAGI (reference sequence). CDR3 size: 14 residues. V gave up 11 bases and J gave up 0 bases; unmatched junction bases: 8. CDR3 in amino acids: CAAGDRVSSYEQYF. CDR3 DNA sequence: TGTGCCGCCGGGGACAGGGTAAGCTCCTACGAGCAGTACTTC.

The genes are TRBV5-5 and TRBJ2-7; D is possibly TRBD2 (5 bases). Germline-derived CDR1 and CDR2 are SGHKS and YYEKEE (reference sequence). The CDR3 totals 13 residues. Deletions cut 4 bases from V and 0 bases from J, with 8 bases between. In DNA form, the CDR3 reads TGTGCCAGCAGCGCCGGGGTCTCCTACGAGCAGTACTTC. Its protein product is CASSAGVSYEQYF.

This rearrangement joins TRBV4-1 to TRBJ2-3; TRBD2 agrees at 13 bases. There are 16 residues in the CDR3. Germline loops: CDR1 MGHRA, CDR2 YSYEKL. With 5 bases clipped from V and 4 bases from J, the junction kept 6 bases outside the gene matches. The CDR3: CASSSWTSGSPDTQYF. In DNA, the CDR3 is TGCGCCAGCAGCTCATGGACTAGCGGGAGCCCAGATACGCAGTATTTT.

This chain uses TRBV10-2 with TRBJ2-7; 12 nucleotides line up with TRBD1. Trimming cost V 7 bases and J 5 bases; bases outside gene matches: 12. The CDR3 is 16 residues long. In germline, CDR1 is WSHSY, CDR2 SAAADI. The CDR3 sequence: CASTPGQGAPHDEQYF. The CDR3 bases are TGCGCCAGCACCCCGGGACAGGGGGCGCCTCACGACGAGCAGTACTTC.

Only one count was recorded for this clone. V and J are TRBV6-5 and TRBJ2-1; 7 nucleotides align to TRBD2. V trimming: 2 bases; J trimming: 6 bases; junction bases outside the gene matches: 7. This CDR3 comprises 15 residues. Germline V gene lookup returns CDR1 MNHEY and CDR2 SVGAGI. CDR3: CASSYTRERVNEQFF. The DNA of the CDR3 is TGTGCCAGCAGTTACACGCGGGAGAGGGTCAATGAGCAGTTCTTC.

The chain combines TRBV4-1 with TRBJ2-3; TRBD1 matches 8 bases. Germline CDR1 MGHRA, CDR2 YSYEKL. V was pared by 1 base and J by 8 bases, with 17 bases of the junction left unmatched. The CDR3 has 18 amino acids. In nucleotides, the CDR3 is TGCGCCAGCAGCCAAGTTCGTACGGGCCAGGGGGCGAGAGGTACGCAGTATTTT. This gives the protein CASSQVRTGQGARGTQYF.

Concerning this clone: Possible read error: a much larger clone is one base away. The chain employs TRBV27 and TRBJ2-3; TRBD1 agrees at 10 bases. Germline V gene lookup returns CDR1 MNHEY and CDR2 SMNVEV (reference sequence). The CDR3 totals 19 residues. V lost 3 bases and J lost 2; bases outside the gene matches: 14. For the CDR3, the DNA is TGTGCCAGCAGTTTGATGGGACAGGGGCGGAAGTCCCCCACAGATACGCAGTATTTT. Its protein is CASSLMGQGRKSPTDTQYF.

V gene TRBV30 combines with J gene TRBJ1-5; D perhaps matches TRBD1 (5 bases). The V gene lost 2 bases and the J gene lost 2 bases, with 16 bases spanning the gap. The CDR3 contains 16 residues. CDR1 and CDR2 (germline): GTSNPN, SVGIG (reference sequence). CDR3 protein: CAWSPRLGGGNQPQHF. The CDR3 coding sequence is TGTGCCTGGAGTCCTCGACTGGGAGGGGGCAATCAGCCCCAGCATTTT.

V and J are TRBV5-6 and TRBJ1-5, with 7 bases fitting TRBD1. This CDR3 comprises 14 residues. V was clipped by 3 bases and J by 7 bases; unmatched bases: 7. Germline CDR1 reads SGHDT; CDR2 reads YYEEEE. CDR3 DNA sequence: TGTGCCAGCAGCTCAGACAGGGAAGGGCAGCCCCAGCATTTT. Amino acid sequence: CASSSDREGQPQHF.

This chain uses TRBV5-1 with TRBJ2-1; no firm D call. V gave up 2 bases and J gave up 2 bases, with 8 bases separating them. This CDR3 is 14 amino acids long. Germline V gene lookup returns CDR1 SGHRS and CDR2 YFSETQ. Here the CDR3 reads CASSLSIPYNEQFF. CDR3 DNA sequence: TGCGCCAGCAGCTTAAGCATACCCTACAATGAGCAGTTCTTC.

V is TRBV18 and J is TRBJ1-1; the D gene is possibly TRBD1 (6 bases). The germline V gene encodes CDR1 KGHSH and CDR2 LQKENI. The CDR3 has 15 amino acids. Trimming cost V 2 bases and J 1 base, with 11 bases left between them. CDR3 in DNA: TGTGCCAGCTCACCAGCCGGGACACCGAACACTGAAGCTTTCTTT. Its protein product is CASSPAGTPNTEAFF.

The chain uses TRBV5-1 and TRBJ2-7; a weak D match, TRBD1 (6 bases). Germline CDR1 and CDR2: SGHRS and YFSETQ. Trimming removed 0 bases from V and 2 bases from J, with 12 bases in between. The CDR3 runs 15 residues. The CDR3 coding sequence is TGCGCCAGCAGCTTGGTAGGGGACATCGCCTACGAGCAGTACTTC. Amino acid sequence: CASSLVGDIAYEQYF.

The genes are TRBV6-1 and TRBJ2-7; 10 bases are shared with TRBD2. Per the germline V gene, CDR1 is MNHNS and CDR2 is SASEGT. This CDR3 comprises 16 residues. The junction had 3 bases not matched to a gene; V was cut back by 1 base and J by 0 bases. The CDR3 spells CASSEEASGSSYEQYF. For the CDR3, the DNA is TGTGCCAGCAGTGAAGAGGCTAGCGGGAGCTCCTACGAGCAGTACTTC.

This clone was observed a single time. This chain joins TRBV11-3 and TRBJ2-1; D is undetermined. The CDR3 loop spans 13 amino acids. V lost 5 bases and J lost 10, with 15 bases in between. Per germline, CDR1 SGHNT and CDR2 YENEEA. The CDR3 here is CASSTVRSREQFF. The CDR3 DNA follows: TGTGCCAGCAGCACCGTGAGGAGTCGCGAGCAGTTCTTC. Complete variable domain (other parts from reference TRBV11-3 and TRBJ2-1): EAGVVQSPRYKIIEKKQPVAFWCNPISGHNTLYWYLQNLGQGPELLIRYENEEAVDDSQLPKDRFSAERLKGVDSTLKIQPAELGDSAVYLCASSTVRSREQFFGPGTRLTVL.

The V and J genes are TRBV7-8 and TRBJ1-4, with a weak D call TRBD1 (6 bases). CDR1 and CDR2 (germline): SGHVS, FQNEAQ. The CDR3 has 15 residues. Trimming took 1 base from V and 7 from J, leaving 13 bases between them. The CDR3 sequence: CASSLGHNRVEKLFF. The CDR3 DNA is TGTGCCAGCAGCTTAGGCCATAACAGGGTTGAAAAACTGTTTTTT.

The rearrangement uses TRBV14 and TRBJ2-1; 8 bases line up with TRBD2. This CDR3 contains 15 residues. Germline V gives CDR1 SGHDN, CDR2 FVKESK. V trimming: 3 bases; J trimming: 2 bases; junction bases outside the gene matches: 3. The CDR3 DNA reads TGTGCCAGCAGCCAGCGGACTAGCCCCTACAATGAGCAGTTCTTC. Translating it yields CASSQRTSPYNEQFF.

This chain links TRBV19 with TRBJ1-5; 10 nucleotides agree with TRBD1. The germline V gene encodes CDR1 LNHDA and CDR2 SQIVND (reference sequence). This CDR3 region has 17 residues. V gave up 6 bases and J gave up 0 bases; unmatched junction bases: 8. This chain's CDR3 is CASRRDRGRYSNQPQHF. CDR3 in DNA: TGTGCCAGTAGGAGGGACAGGGGACGTTATAGCAATCAGCCCCAGCATTTT.

This clone was observed a handful of times. The CDR3 bases are TGTGCCAGCACAGGGACTAGCGGGAGCAACACCGGGGAGCTGTTTTTT. Amino acid sequence: CASTGTSGSNTGELFF. The chain joins TRBV18 to TRBJ2-2; TRBD2 matches 14 bases. V was pared by 8 bases and J by 2 bases, with 4 bases of the junction left unmatched. The germline V gene encodes CDR1 KGHSH and CDR2 LQKENI. This CDR3 comprises 16 residues.